This entry describes one T cell receptor (beta chain). This sample was included in a study of blood T cell repertoires in COVID-19. The length of the CDR3 is 14 residues. The V gene's germline CDR1 is MNHEY and CDR2 SVGAGI. V lost 6 bases, J lost 2 bases, and 14 bases lay in between. Some clones are missing from TCRdb's copy, which holds only in-frame ones; the method was immunoSEQ multiplex PCR. In the table there are 45,000 to 65,000 clones, roughly 83% of which are singletons. The clonotype comes from a man aged 25 to 40 with COVID-19, enrolled during active disease. Sample: peripheral blood. This chain uses TRBV6-5 with TRBJ2-7; D may be TRBD2 (5 bases). The CDR3 region is CASRSRLGAYEQYF. CDR3 nucleotide sequence: TGTGCCAGCAGGTCACGACTCGGGGCCTACGAGCAGTACTTC.